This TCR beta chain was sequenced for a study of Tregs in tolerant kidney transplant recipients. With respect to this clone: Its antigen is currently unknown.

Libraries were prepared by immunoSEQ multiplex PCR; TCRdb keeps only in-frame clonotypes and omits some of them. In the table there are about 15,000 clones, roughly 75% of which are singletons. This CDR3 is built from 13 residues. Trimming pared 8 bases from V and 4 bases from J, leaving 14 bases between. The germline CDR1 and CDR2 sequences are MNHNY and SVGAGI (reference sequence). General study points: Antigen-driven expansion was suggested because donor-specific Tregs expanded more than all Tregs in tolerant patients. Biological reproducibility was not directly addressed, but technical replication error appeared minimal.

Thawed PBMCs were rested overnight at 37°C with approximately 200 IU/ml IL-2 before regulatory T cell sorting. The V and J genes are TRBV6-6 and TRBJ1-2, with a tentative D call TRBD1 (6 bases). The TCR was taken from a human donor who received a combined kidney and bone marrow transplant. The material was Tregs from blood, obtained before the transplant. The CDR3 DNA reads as TGTGCCAGCGACAGGTCCGACTCCTATGGCTACACCTTC. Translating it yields CASDRSDSYGYTF.